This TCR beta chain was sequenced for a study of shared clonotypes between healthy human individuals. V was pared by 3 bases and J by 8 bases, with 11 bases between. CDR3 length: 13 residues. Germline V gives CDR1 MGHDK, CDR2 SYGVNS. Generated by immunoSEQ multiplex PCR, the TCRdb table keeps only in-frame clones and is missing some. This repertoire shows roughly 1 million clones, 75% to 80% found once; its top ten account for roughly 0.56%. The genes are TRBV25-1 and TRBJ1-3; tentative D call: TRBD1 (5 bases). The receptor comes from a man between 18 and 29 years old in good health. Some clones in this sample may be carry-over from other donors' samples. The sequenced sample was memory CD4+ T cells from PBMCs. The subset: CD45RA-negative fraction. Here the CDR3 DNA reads TGTGCCAGCAGTGATCACGACAGTTACACCATATATTTT. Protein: CASSDHDSYTIYF.